Presented here are 22 T cell receptor beta chains from one specimen sequenced in a study of prognosis after radiotherapy for stage I lung cancer. Template was genomic DNA; TCR beta CDR3 amplified in two multiplex PCR rounds. The first PCR round targeted every TRBV and TRBJ gene with specific primers. One entry per CDR3 protein results from TCRdb running MiXCR on the multiplex PCR reads. The table has fewer than 25,000 distinct CDR3 sequences, 45% to 50% seen once. Sequencing used PBMCs, obtained before or after stereotactic body radiation therapy (not recorded which). The receptors here all came from a donor of 50 years or more with non-small cell lung cancer.

J is TRBJ2-5 and V is TRBV20-1; the match to TRBD2 covers 12 bases. CDR1 is DFQATT, CDR2 SNEGSKA, per germline (reference sequence). J gave up 2 bases and V 5 bases, and 9 bases lay outside the gene matches. The CDR3 covers 16 residues. CDR3 region: CSAHPGLAGLQETQYF. The CDR3 DNA reads TGCAGTGCTCATCCGGGACTAGCGGGTCTGCAAGAGACCCAGTACTTC.

Concerning this clonotype itself: The junction departs from the called germline gene at one end, perhaps through a read error. V usage is TRBV3-1 and J usage is TRBJ2-7, with 8 bases that match TRBD1. Germline CDR1 and CDR2: LGHDT and YNNKEL (reference sequence). The CDR3 runs 15 residues. The CDR3: CASILQGASSYDQYF. The CDR3 region has the DNA TGTGCCAGCATCTTGCAGGGGGCTTCCTCCTACGATCAGTACTTC.

This clonotype appeared once. An end of the junction differs from the germline gene, which may be a read error. The chain uses TRBV19 and TRBJ2-7; D remains unclear. The CDR3 runs 16 residues. Germline lookup yields CDR1 LNHDA and CDR2 SQIVND (reference sequence). The CDR3 is CSSSAPRGVENYEQYF. In nucleotides, the CDR3 is TGTTCCAGTAGTGCCCCTCGTGGGGTGGAGAACTACGAGCAGTACTTC.

Only a few counts were recorded for this clonotype. Since a far larger clone is one base different, this is likely a read error. The conserved phenylalanine or tryptophan normally closing the CDR3 is absent here, so this likely arose from a read error. The rearrangement links TRBV7-2 to TRBJ2-7; the match to TRBD1 covers 7 bases. J was trimmed by 7 bases and V by 5 bases; bases with no gene match: 8. The length of the CDR3 is 13 residues. The germline CDR1 and CDR2 sequences are SGHTA and FQGNSA. DNA for the CDR3: TGTGCCAGCAGCCTACAGGGGCTTGGGGAGCAGTACTCC. Encoded protein: CASSLQGLGEQYS.

This clonotype is medium-sized in the sample. The gene calls are TRBV30 and TRBJ1-2; TRBD1 is a possible D gene (6 bases). With 6 bases removed from V and 8 bases from J, the gap between germline ends came to 19 bases. Per germline, CDR1 GTSNPN and CDR2 SVGIG (reference sequence). The CDR3 totals 13 residues. CDR3 coding DNA: TGTGCCTGTAAAGCAACAGGGCAGAAAGGCTACACCTTC. Translated, it gives CACKATGQKGYTF.

This clonotype was counted ten times or more. The CDR3 sequence: CASSGGQVNSPLHF. The DNA of the CDR3 is TGTGCCAGCAGCGGAGGACAGGTTAATTCACCCCTCCACTTT. J is TRBJ1-6 and V is TRBV7-9; 7 bases are a match to TRBD1. Losses at the gene ends were 5 bases for V and 6 bases for J; bases not matched to a gene: 4. Germline V lookup: CDR1 SEHNR, CDR2 FQNEAQ (reference sequence). The CDR3 consists of 14 residues.

Concerning this clonotype: Being one base from a much bigger clone, this may be a read error. The chain has TRBV10-3 and TRBJ2-5; D might be TRBD1 or TRBD2, each matching 5 bases. Trimming cost V 7 bases and J 0 bases, with 9 bases left between them. The CDR3 spans 13 residues. Germline-derived CDR1 and CDR2 are ENHRY and SYGVKD. The CDR3 sequence: CAIMGTDQETQYF. For the CDR3, the DNA is TGTGCCATCATGGGGACCGACCAAGAGACCCAGTACTTC.

The sample holds many counts of this clonotype. V usage is TRBV20-1 and J usage is TRBJ1-5; D gene ambiguous. Germline V gene data show CDR1 as DFQATT and CDR2 as SNEGSKA (reference sequence). Trimming took off 3 bases at V and 5 bases at J, with 8 bases between the two ends. The CDR3 spans 12 residues. DNA of the CDR3: TGCAGTGCTAGGAGCAAGTATCAGCCCCAGCATTTT. Its protein product is CSARSKYQPQHF.

Turning to this clonotype: A junction end diverges from the germline sequence, so it may reflect a read error. CDR3 protein: CAISEGQAIFSYEHYF. CDR3 DNA: TGTGCCATCAGCGAGGGACAGGCGATTTTCTCCTACGAGCATTACTTC. The chain joins TRBV6-2 or TRBV6-3 to TRBJ2-7, with 8 bases aligning to TRBD1. This CDR3 is built from 16 residues. CDR1 and CDR2 from the germline V gene are MNHEY and SVGEGT.

This chain connects TRBV7-2 to TRBJ2-7; possibly TRBD2 for D (5 bases). With 5 bases removed from V and 6 bases from J, the gap between germline ends came to 14 bases. In germline, CDR1 is SGHTA, CDR2 FQGNSA. The CDR3 loop spans 13 amino acids. The CDR3 region has the DNA TGTGCCAGCAGCGAACGCGGGTTCATCGAGCAGTACTTC. Translated, it gives CASSERGFIEQYF.

V gene TRBV6-1 combines with J gene TRBJ2-1; 15 bases agree with TRBD2. The CDR3 is 16 residues long. Losses at the gene ends were 5 bases for V and 8 bases for J; bases not matched to a gene: 7. Germline V gene lookup returns CDR1 MNHNS and CDR2 SASEGT. The CDR3 DNA sequence: TGTGCCAGCAGTAGGACTAGCGGGAGGGCCCTCGATGAGCAGTTCTTC. Its protein product is CASSRTSGRALDEQFF.

The chain uses TRBV30 and TRBJ1-2; TRBD1 matches at 9 bases. V lost 1 base to trimming and J lost 4 bases; unmatched junction nucleotides: 4. Germline V gene data show CDR1 as GTSNPN and CDR2 as SVGIG (reference sequence). The CDR3 extends over 14 amino acids. The CDR3 reads CAWSGPGQGYGYTF. CDR3 in DNA: TGTGCCTGGAGTGGGCCGGGACAGGGCTATGGCTACACCTTC.

This chain links TRBV11-2 with TRBJ2-3, with D hard to call. The CDR3 is 14 amino acids. CDR1 is SGHAT, CDR2 FQNNGV, per germline. Deletions cut 6 bases from V and 2 bases from J, with 12 bases between. As DNA, the CDR3 is TGTGCCAGCAGTACCAGCGACTTCACAGATACGCAGTATTTT. This gives the protein CASSTSDFTDTQYF.

Concerning this clonotype: The junction departs from germline at one end; a sequencing error may be responsible. The chain employs TRBV5-1 and TRBJ2-1; 8 nucleotides match TRBD2. Germline V lookup: CDR1 SGHRS, CDR2 YFSETQ. The CDR3 is 15 amino acids. The CDR3 nucleotides are TGTGCCAGCAGCTTGGTGGCGGGAGGAAGGAATGAGCAGTTCTTC. Amino acids: CASSLVAGGRNEQFF.

This clonotype showed up many times. The chain combines TRBV4-1 with TRBJ2-3, with D perhaps matching TRBD2 (5 bases). This CDR3 has 16 residues. The germline CDR1 and CDR2 sequences are MGHRA and YSYEKL. The ends were cut back, 1 base at V and 1 base at J, with 12 bases in the middle. The CDR3 sequence: CASSQGIGGGTDTQYF. The CDR3 bases are TGCGCCAGCAGCCAAGGAATAGGAGGTGGCACAGATACGCAGTATTTT.

The J gene is TRBJ1-4, the V gene TRBV29-1; TRBD1 aligns across 7 bases. Germline V gene sequence: CDR1 SQVTM, CDR2 ANQGSEA. V was pared by 3 bases and J by 8 bases, with 6 bases of the junction left unmatched. The CDR3 consists of 13 residues. The CDR3 sequence: CSVEEGAEEKLFF. DNA of the CDR3: TGCAGCGTTGAGGAGGGGGCAGAGGAAAAACTGTTTTTT.

This clonotype was counted at least ten times. This chain links TRBV11-2 with TRBJ1-5, with 7 bases lining up with TRBD1. Germline V gives CDR1 SGHAT, CDR2 FQNNGV. The CDR3 covers 15 residues. The V and J ends lost 3 bases and 3 bases, in that order; junction bases with no gene match: 5. The CDR3 DNA reads TGTGCCAGCAGCTTCGGACAGGCCCCCAATCAGCCCCAGCATTTT. Protein sequence: CASSFGQAPNQPQHF.

In this sample, this clonotype turned up many times. CDR3 loop: CASSFETGGRGEQFF. Here the CDR3 DNA reads TGTGCCAGCAGCTTCGAGACAGGGGGTCGGGGTGAGCAGTTCTTC. The genes are TRBV11-3 and TRBJ2-1; 9 nucleotides line up with TRBD1. Per the germline V gene, CDR1 is SGHNT and CDR2 is YENEEA. The CDR3 consists of 15 residues. V shed 3 bases and J 9 bases; nucleotides not matched to a gene: 9.

The chain joins TRBV20-1 to TRBJ2-7; possible D gene TRBD2, 5 bases. The CDR3 spans 13 residues. The germline V gene encodes CDR1 DFQATT and CDR2 SNEGSKA (reference sequence). V was clipped by 6 bases and J by 3 bases, with 15 bases between them. The CDR3 is CSAPGPDYYEQYF. In nucleotides, the CDR3 is TGCAGTGCCCCGGGCCCAGACTACTACGAGCAGTACTTC.

Here the CDR3 reads CASSIGVIGNVLTF. Written as DNA, the CDR3 is TGTGCCAGTAGTATAGGGGTTATCGGCAACGTCCTGACTTTC. The V call is TRBV19, the J call TRBJ2-6; no firm D call. This CDR3 region has 14 residues. V dropped 1 base and J dropped 9 bases, with 10 bases sitting between them. Per germline, CDR1 LNHDA and CDR2 SQIVND (reference sequence).

The chain combines TRBV11-2 with TRBJ2-7, with 7 nucleotides matching TRBD2. Per the germline V gene, CDR1 is SGHAT and CDR2 is FQNNGV. The CDR3 loop spans 16 amino acids. The J segment lost 7 bases and the V segment lost 5 bases, leaving 17 bases of the junction unmatched. CDR3 DNA sequence: TGTGCCAGCAGCCCTTCCACTGGGAGGGCCTTGGGTGAGCAGTACTTC. Translating it yields CASSPSTGRALGEQYF.

The chain has TRBV7-9 and TRBJ1-3; TRBD1 matches 9 bases. V shed 4 bases and J 2 bases; nucleotides not matched to a gene: 18. The CDR3 contains 20 residues. Germline CDR1 SEHNR, CDR2 FQNEAQ (reference sequence). CDR3 sequence reads: CASSSRRTGVGGDAGNTIYF. The CDR3 DNA is TGTGCCAGCAGCTCTAGGAGGACAGGGGTCGGAGGGGATGCTGGAAACACCATATATTTT. The full variable domain, its missing parts supplied by reference TRBV7-9 and TRBJ1-3, is DTGVSQNPRHKITKRGQNVTFRCDPISEHNRLYWYRQTLGQGPEFLTYFQNEAQLEKSRLLSDRFSAERPKGSFSTLEIQRTEQGDSAMYLCASSSRRTGVGGDAGNTIYFGEGSWLTVV.